One sample yielded the 18 T cell receptor beta chains listed below, sequenced in a study of T cells in Graves' hyperthyroidism and ophthalmopathy. Authors of the study amplified TCR beta CDR3 regions from RNA transcripts. The TCR CDR3 first-round RT-PCR relied on the HTBI primer set. TCRdb reprocessed the multiplex PCR reads with MiXCR, giving one entry per CDR3 protein. The sample records under 350,000 distinct CDR3 sequences, around 20% being singletons. The material sequenced was blood. These receptors were collected from a woman aged 50 to 60 with Graves' hyperthyroidism.

This clonotype was observed a few times. Being one base from a much bigger clone, this may be a read error. The chain joins TRBV3-1 to TRBJ2-7; 11 bases are a match to TRBD2. The length of the CDR3 is 18 residues. CDR1 is LGHDT and CDR2 is YNNKEL in the germline V gene (reference sequence). CDR3 loop: CASSQGTSGGYTAYERYF. The CDR3 bases are TGTGCCAGCAGCCAAGGAACTAGCGGGGGATATACCGCCTACGAGCGGTACTTC.

Ten or more counts support this clonotype. The V call is TRBV6-1, the J call TRBJ2-4; D possibly matches TRBD1 or TRBD2 (5 bases each). V was clipped by 5 bases and J by 5 bases, with 10 bases between them. The CDR3 is made up of 13 amino acids. Germline values: CDR1 MNHNS, CDR2 SASEGT. The CDR3 DNA reads as TGTGCCAGCAGTAGGGGACCTCAAAACATTCAGTACTTC. Its protein is CASSRGPQNIQYF.

The chain is built from TRBV4-2 and TRBJ2-3, with D possibly TRBD2 on 5 matching bases. Germline-derived CDR1 and CDR2 are LGHNA and YNFKEQ. The V and J ends lost 1 base and 5 bases respectively, with 16 bases between them. The CDR3 consists of 16 residues. The CDR3: CASSQALGRGGDTQYF. In nucleotides, the CDR3 is TGTGCCAGCAGCCAAGCCTTAGGACGGGGTGGAGATACGCAGTATTTT.

This clonotype was observed at least ten times. The chain uses TRBV5-1 and TRBJ2-7; D is unclear. The germline CDR1 and CDR2 sequences are SGHRS and YFSETQ. Trimming removed 4 bases from V and 3 bases from J, with 8 bases in between. This CDR3 contains 12 residues. CDR3 sequence (DNA): TGCGCCAGCAGCCTAGACAACTACGAGCAGTACTTC. Its protein product is CASSLDNYEQYF.

The chain recombines TRBV14 with TRBJ2-3; D is ambiguous. V lost 8 bases, J lost 0 bases, and 15 bases lay in between. Germline lookup yields CDR1 SGHDN and CDR2 FVKESK. The CDR3 consists of 15 residues. In DNA, the CDR3 is TGTGCCAGCGCCCCTTGGGAAACTAGCACAGATACGCAGTATTTT. Translating gives CASAPWETSTDTQYF.

There are many counts of this clonotype. The chain joins TRBV29-1 to TRBJ1-1, with TRBD1 identical over 9 bases. V dropped 6 bases and J dropped 1; count of bases not matched to a gene: 9. The CDR3 is 15 amino acids. Germline-derived CDR1 and CDR2 are SQVTM and ANQGSEA. The CDR3 reads CSVRLQGAWNTEAFF. CDR3 bases: TGCAGCGTCCGTCTACAGGGGGCCTGGAACACTGAAGCTTTCTTT.

This clonotype appeared a few times. The V and J genes are TRBV6-5 and TRBJ1-2; 7 bases line up with TRBD1. CDR1 MNHEY and CDR2 SVGAGI come from the germline V gene. The CDR3 sequence is 14 residues long. Trimming cost V 2 bases and J 4 bases; bases outside gene matches: 4. The CDR3 bases are TGTGCCAGCAGTTACGATCAGGGGGGCTATGGCTACACCTTC. Its translation: CASSYDQGGYGYTF.

This clonotype was detected many times. The rearrangement joins TRBV5-1 to TRBJ2-3; 12 positions match TRBD2. Trimming cost V 3 bases and J 4 bases; bases outside gene matches: 6. Germline assignment: CDR1 SGHRS and CDR2 YFSETQ. The CDR3 is made up of 16 amino acids. CDR3 DNA: TGCGCCAGCAGCTCCCCCCTAGCGGGAGGGCCAGATACGCAGTATTTT. Translating it yields CASSSPLAGGPDTQYF. Using reference TRBV5-1 and TRBJ2-3 for the parts outside the CDR3, the full variable domain is KAGVTQTPRYLIKTRGQQVTLSCSPISGHRSVSWYQQTPGQGLQFLFEYFSETQRNKGNFPGRFSGRQFSNSRSEMNVSTLELGDSALYLCASSSPLAGGPDTQYFGPGTRLTVL.

This clonotype was picked up many times. J is TRBJ2-3 and V is TRBV5-8; 7 bases line up with TRBD2. The germline V gene has CDR1 SGHTS and CDR2 YDEGEE. V gave up 1 base and J gave up 0 bases; unmatched junction bases: 2. This CDR3 spans 15 amino acids. As DNA, the CDR3 is TGTGCCAGCAGCTTGAGGCGGGGGAGCACAGATACGCAGTATTTT. Protein sequence: CASSLRRGSTDTQYF. Complete variable domain (other parts from reference TRBV5-8 and TRBJ2-3): EAGVTQSPTHLIKTRGQQATLRCSPISGHTSVYWYQQALGLGLQFLLWYDEGEERNRGNFPPRFSGRQFPNYSSELNVNALELEDSALYLCASSLRRGSTDTQYFGPGTRLTVL.

V is TRBV7-3 and J is TRBJ2-1; perhaps TRBD2 as D (6 bases). Germline loops: CDR1 SGHTA, CDR2 FQGTGA. The CDR3 is 16 amino acids. Trimming cost V 5 bases and J 4 bases, with 18 bases left between them. CDR3 DNA sequence: TGTGCCAGCAGCGACCGGGCAGGAGGGATTTACAATGAGCAGTTCTTC. This codes for CASSDRAGGIYNEQFF.

This clonotype was picked up many times. The chain recombines TRBV12-3 or TRBV12-4 with TRBJ1-2; TRBD1 is a possible D gene (5 bases). Between the trimmed V and J ends, which lost 5 bases and 7 bases, there was a span of 14 bases. This CDR3 is 13 amino acids long. This chain's CDR3 is CASSLGGSAGYTF. In DNA, the CDR3 is TGTGCCAGCAGTCTGGGGGGGTCGGCTGGCTACACCTTC.

In DNA, the CDR3 is TGTGCCAGCAGCTTAGGGCTGACTAGCGGGGGCGAGCAGTACTTC. Translated, it gives CASSLGLTSGGEQYF. The rearrangement joins TRBV11-2 to TRBJ2-7; 12 bases are a match to TRBD2. The germline CDR1 and CDR2 sequences are SGHAT and FQNNGV. The CDR3 has 15 residues. V lost 1 base, J lost 6 bases, and 4 bases stayed unmatched.

This clonotype was detected ten times or more. This chain links TRBV28 with TRBJ1-4, with a possible D match to TRBD1 (5 bases). Germline lookup yields CDR1 MDHEN and CDR2 SYDVKM. The CDR3 covers 15 residues. The V end lost 7 bases, the J end lost 8 bases, and 20 bases lay between the germline ends. CDR3: CASTPGGGVGEKLFF. The CDR3 coding sequence is TGTGCCAGCACCCCAGGCGGGGGGGTAGGGGAAAAACTGTTTTTT.

This clonotype showed up just a few times. At one end, the junction sequence differs from germline, possibly due to a read error. The chain has TRBV5-1 and TRBJ2-7; TRBD2 matches 12 bases. CDR3 length equals 15 residues. Germline lookup yields CDR1 SGHRS and CDR2 YFSETQ. CDR3 residues: CASSPSGRASDEQYF. CDR3 nucleotide sequence: TGCGCCAGCAGCCCTAGCGGGAGGGCCTCCGACGAGCAGTACTTC.

In this sample, this clonotype turned up many times. The genes are TRBV29-1 and TRBJ1-4; 12 positions match TRBD1. Germline CDR1 and CDR2: SQVTM and ANQGSEA. Trimming took 3 bases from V and 8 from J; bases not matched to a gene: 7. The CDR3 runs to 15 residues. The CDR3 DNA is TGCAGCGTTGATCCGACCGGGACAGGGGGCGAAAAACTGTTTTTT. Translating it yields CSVDPTGTGGEKLFF.

Remarks on this clonotype: A read error is possible here, since a much larger clone lies one base away. The chain is built from TRBV5-1 and TRBJ2-5, with D possibly called TRBD1 or TRBD2 (5 bases each). This CDR3 has 13 amino acids. Germline values: CDR1 SGHRS, CDR2 YFSETQ. V was shortened by 3 bases and J by 4 bases, with 10 bases between the two germline ends. The CDR3 loop reads CASSSKGRETQYF. As DNA, the CDR3 is TGCGCCAGCAGCTCAAAGGGGAGAGAGACCCAGTACTTC.

This clonotype has a count of ten or more. The rearrangement links TRBV7-8 to TRBJ1-6; TRBD1 is a possible D gene (5 bases). In germline, CDR1 is SGHVS, CDR2 FQNEAQ. Deletions cut 3 bases from V and 6 bases from J, with 12 bases between. The CDR3 has 15 residues. Here the CDR3 reads CASSLPGGGNSPLHF. The CDR3 nucleotides are TGTGCCAGCAGCTTGCCAGGCGGGGGTAATTCACCCCTCCACTTT.

This clonotype was detected ten times or more. The rearrangement uses TRBV30 and TRBJ1-5; unclear D gene. The ends were cut back, 0 bases at V and 7 bases at J, with 4 bases in the middle. Per the germline V gene, CDR1 is GTSNPN and CDR2 is SVGIG (reference sequence). This CDR3 is 11 amino acids long. The CDR3 here is CAWSVGQPQHF. The DNA for the CDR3 is TGTGCCTGGAGTGTAGGCCAGCCCCAGCATTTT.